This T cell receptor beta chain originates from a study of blood T cell repertoires in COVID-19. Across the study: The analysed material was cDNA or gDNA that came from T cells, B-cell-depleted T cells, or PBMCs.

Participant ages covered roughly 18 to 89 years across about two dozen US areas. This CDR3 spans 15 amino acids. V dropped 4 bases and J dropped 6 bases, with 16 bases sitting between them. Germline-derived CDR1 and CDR2 are MDHEN and SYDVKM. Per the original data handling: Reference gene primer amplification yielded estimated nucleated cell counts. Sequencing was performed with immunoSEQ multiplex PCR; in TCRdb, only in-frame clones are kept and a portion is missing. That table gives V, J and clone size, and the DNA gave D and trimming. The sample holds over 150,000 clones, roughly 82% seen once. The receptor was isolated from a man in his forties who had recovered from COVID-19. The sample comprised PBMCs or T cells enriched from blood (not recorded which). The V and J genes are TRBV28 and TRBJ1-5; possibly TRBD1 for D (6 bases). The chain's CDR3 is CASSSPHRAGQPQHF. CDR3 nucleotide sequence: TGTGCCAGCAGTTCCCCCCACAGGGCTGGTCAGCCCCAGCATTTT.